This TCR beta chain was found in a study of blood T cell repertoires in COVID-19. Study-wide background: Sources were T cells, B-cell-depleted T cells, or PBMCs; the material itself was cDNA or gDNA.

Original analysis: By means of reference gene primer amplification, nucleated cell counts were estimated. Here immunoSEQ multiplex PCR was the method, and the copy in TCRdb shows in-frame clones only, minus some. That table is the source of V, J and clone size, and D and trimming were worked out from the DNA. The table lists roughly 110,000 clones, just over 90% of them singletons. The clonotype comes from a woman aged 25 to 39 with acute or convalescent COVID-19. Sequenced input: peripheral blood.

The CDR3 loop is CASSPTQASEKLFF. Here the CDR3 DNA reads TGTGCCAGCTCACCAACTCAGGCCAGTGAAAAACTGTTTTTT. J is TRBJ1-4 and V is TRBV18; D gene ambiguous. Germline V lookup: CDR1 KGHSH, CDR2 LQKENI. This CDR3 is built from 14 residues. V was cut by 2 bases and J by 7 bases, with 11 bases left in between.